One sample yielded the 8 T cell receptor beta chains listed below, sequenced in a study of regulatory T cells in long-lasting Graves disease. Arm-PCR of CDR3 regions and iRepertoire HTBI primers were the basis on which TCR beta libraries were built. In TCRdb, the multiplex PCR reads were re-called with MiXCR into one record per CDR3 protein. The table lists a few hundred thousand distinct CDR3 sequences, about 12% of them singletons. The sample's time point: newly diagnosed GD, antithyroid drugs for less than 3 months. After RNA was extracted from PBMCs, the TCR library was made from it. These data are also associated with another study on T cells in Graves' hyperthyroidism and ophthalmopathy.

Sequenced here: peripheral blood mononuclear cells (PBMCs), sampled at new diagnosis, from a patient treated with antithyroid drugs. The receptors were gathered from a woman under 30 with Graves disease.

V usage is TRBV27 and J usage is TRBJ1-5; no clear D. The CDR3 totals 14 residues. Germline-derived CDR1 and CDR2 are MNHEY and SMNVEV (reference sequence). Trimming stripped 4 bases from V and 0 bases from J, with 7 bases between. In nucleotides, the CDR3 is TGTGCCAGCAGTTCCATATCTAGCAATCAGCCCCAGCATTTT. Its protein product is CASSSISSNQPQHF.

Details on this clonotype: At one boundary the junction diverges from the germline segment, which might be a read error. The chain has TRBV6-1 and TRBJ2-1; D gene ambiguous. This CDR3 comprises 12 residues. CDR1 and CDR2 (germline): MNHNS, SASEGT. In DNA, the CDR3 is TGTGCCAGCAGGAATTCCAGGAATGAGCAGCTCTTC. It is translated as CASRNSRNEQLF.

This sequence joins TRBV7-3 and TRBJ2-1; tentative D call: TRBD1 (5 bases). V was trimmed by 4 bases and J by 9 bases, leaving 10 bases between them. CDR1 is SGHTA and CDR2 is FQGTGA in the germline V gene. CDR3 size: 12 residues. CDR3 sequence (DNA): TGTGCCAGCAGCTACCAGGGTGGTGAGCAGTTCTTC. This gives the protein CASSYQGGEQFF.

This chain joins TRBV25-1 and TRBJ1-6; TRBD1 matches at 7 bases. The CDR3 sequence is 14 residues long. V was clipped by 6 bases and J by 9 bases; unmatched bases: 8. Germline V gene sequence: CDR1 MGHDK, CDR2 SYGVNS. The CDR3: CASRGAGGGSPLHF. CDR3 nucleotides: TGTGCCAGCAGGGGGGCAGGGGGTGGTTCACCCCTCCACTTT.

This clonotype appeared many times. The J gene is TRBJ1-2, the V gene TRBV7-9; no firm D call. The germline V and J ends were trimmed by 2 bases and 4 bases, with 11 bases remaining between them. The CDR3 runs 14 residues. Germline V gene sequence: CDR1 SEHNR, CDR2 FQNEAQ (reference sequence). The CDR3 DNA reads as TGTGCCAGCAGCTTAATGGTCGGATCCTATGGCTACACCTTC. Its protein product is CASSLMVGSYGYTF.

V usage is TRBV27 and J usage is TRBJ1-2, with 9 bases lining up with TRBD1. The trim removed 6 bases at V and 2 bases at J, leaving 10 bases unmatched. This CDR3 region has 16 residues. Germline V lookup: CDR1 MNHEY, CDR2 SMNVEV (reference sequence). The CDR3 DNA follows: TGTGCCAGCAGAGAGGAGACAGGGGGATTAAACTATGGCTACACCTTC. Its translation is CASREETGGLNYGYTF.

Ten or more counts support this clonotype. This sequence joins TRBV27 and TRBJ1-4; weak D call: TRBD1 (6 bases). The CDR3 covers 16 residues. The germline V gene has CDR1 MNHEY and CDR2 SMNVEV (reference sequence). V dropped 7 bases and J dropped 8 bases, with 23 bases sitting between them. CDR3 in amino acids: CASTSRSVGAGEKLFF. CDR3 DNA sequence: TGTGCCAGCACATCGAGGAGCGTGGGGGCCGGGGAAAAACTGTTTTTT.

This clonotype was seen once. A much more abundant neighbour one base away suggests this may be a read error. Written as DNA, the CDR3 is TGTGCCAGCAGCCCGCAGGACAGGGAGGGTGAAGCTTCCTTT. The encoded protein is CASSPQDREGEASF. The chain carries TRBV6-1 and TRBJ1-1, with 8 bases fitting TRBD1. The CDR3 spans 14 residues. Germline V CDR1 and CDR2: MNHNS, SASEGT.